Listed here are 11 T cell receptor beta chains from one sample, sequenced in a study of cytomegalovirus exposure and HLA in healthy donors. PCR employed 60 Vbeta and 13 Jbeta primers. Using immunoSEQ multiplex PCR, the repertoire was profiled, and TCRdb retains in-frame clones only, with some absent. The sample lists about 130,000 clones, about 80% seen once, with approximately 3% in the top ten. Sequences were obtained from PBMCs. Source of these receptors: a boy aged 2 to 10 in good health and CMV-seronegative.

The V call is TRBV11-3, the J call TRBJ1-2, with a tentative D call TRBD1 (5 bases). CDR1 is SGHNT and CDR2 is YENEEA in the germline V gene. Trimming took off 5 bases at V and 1 base at J, with 23 bases between the two ends. The length of the CDR3 is 18 residues. CDR3 region: CASSTSSGVFFINYGYTF. The DNA for the CDR3 is TGTGCCAGCAGCACTTCGTCGGGGGTATTTTTTATTAACTATGGCTACACCTTC.

This rearrangement joins TRBV5-4 to TRBJ1-6; no firm D call. V was pared by 4 bases and J by 7 bases, with 15 bases between. CDR1 and CDR2 from the germline V gene are SGHNT and YYREEE (reference sequence). The CDR3 has 15 residues. The CDR3 DNA reads TGTGCCAGCAGCAGAACCGGGGATGTAAATTCACCCCTCCACTTT. Protein sequence: CASSRTGDVNSPLHF.

J is TRBJ1-2 and V is TRBV7-9; D gene unclear. Germline values: CDR1 SEHNR, CDR2 FQNEAQ (reference sequence). This CDR3 spans 13 amino acids. The V end was cut by 0 bases, the J end by 8 bases, with 10 bases between. The CDR3 region is CASSLAEGRGYTF. Written as DNA, the CDR3 is TGTGCCAGCAGCTTAGCTGAGGGTAGAGGCTACACCTTC.

The CDR3 bases are TGTGCCAGCAGTGGGACTAGCGGGAGCCCAGATACGCAGTATTTT. This translates into CASSGTSGSPDTQYF. The chain links TRBV6-1 to TRBJ2-3; 13 positions agree with TRBD2. After removal of 4 bases from V and 4 bases from J, the junction contained 2 bases not matched to a gene. The CDR3 is 15 residues long. Germline V lookup: CDR1 MNHNS, CDR2 SASEGT.

This CDR3 reads CASKVTGLANYGYTF. CDR3 coding DNA: TGTGCCAGTAAGGTAACAGGTCTCGCCAACTATGGCTACACCTTC. The V call is TRBV19, the J call TRBJ1-2, with D maybe TRBD1 (5 bases). The V gene lost 7 bases and the J gene lost 2 bases, with 17 bases spanning the gap. The CDR3 spans 15 residues. Germline lookup yields CDR1 LNHDA and CDR2 SQIVND (reference sequence).

In its sample, this clone was seen once. V is TRBV6-4 and J is TRBJ2-3; 14 bases map to TRBD2. Germline loops: CDR1 MRHNA, CDR2 SNTAGT. The CDR3 totals 16 residues. The ends lost 6 bases at V and 4 bases at J; junction bases unmatched: 6. In DNA, the CDR3 is TGTGCCAGCAGCGAGGGACTAGCGGGAGCAGCAGATACGCAGTATTTT. The encoded protein is CASSEGLAGAADTQYF.

This chain links TRBV5-6 with TRBJ2-7; 12 bases agree with TRBD1. This CDR3 spans 14 amino acids. V trimming: 5 bases; J trimming: 7 bases; junction bases outside the gene matches: 7. Germline-derived CDR1 and CDR2 are SGHDT and YYEEEE. The CDR3 region has the DNA TGTGCCAGCAGGTACGGGACAGGGGGCGGTGAGCAGTACTTC. Translating gives CASRYGTGGGEQYF.

The genes are TRBV5-4 and TRBJ1-2; D gene uncertain. Germline CDR1 reads SGHNT; CDR2 reads YYREEE (reference sequence). This CDR3 comprises 15 residues. Between the trimmed V and J ends, which lost 0 bases and 8 bases, there was a span of 17 bases. This chain's CDR3 is CASSLVQGPGEGYTF. CDR3 nucleotide sequence: TGTGCCAGCAGCTTGGTACAAGGCCCGGGAGAGGGCTACACCTTC.

The rearrangement joins TRBV6-5 to TRBJ2-7; TRBD2 agrees at 9 bases. Germline V lookup: CDR1 MNHEY, CDR2 SVGAGI. V shed 6 bases and J 5 bases; nucleotides not matched to a gene: 8. This CDR3 spans 14 amino acids. DNA for the CDR3: TGTGCCAGCAGCCTCGGGACTAGCAACGACGAGCAGTACTTC. This sequence encodes CASSLGTSNDEQYF.

The chain joins TRBV5-1 to TRBJ2-1; D is possibly TRBD2 (6 bases). CDR1 and CDR2 from the germline V gene are SGHRS and YFSETQ. The CDR3 length is 14 residues. V shed 9 bases and J shed 3 bases, with 16 bases lying between them. The CDR3 DNA follows: TGCGCCAACAGTAGCGGTCCCTTCTACAATGAGCAGTTCTTC. Its protein is CANSSGPFYNEQFF.

This sequence joins TRBV9 and TRBJ2-2, with D possibly being TRBD1 (6 bases). Trimming took off 3 bases at V and 3 bases at J, with 18 bases between the two ends. The germline CDR1 and CDR2 sequences are SGDLS and YYNGEE. CDR3 length: 17 amino acids. The CDR3 DNA sequence: TGTGCCAGCAGCGCTCGGGCAGGGGTTGGGGACACCGGGGAGCTGTTTTTT. It yields the protein CASSARAGVGDTGELFF.